Listed below are T cell receptor beta chains from one sample, sequenced in a study of shared clonotypes between healthy human individuals. Using immunoSEQ multiplex PCR, the repertoire was profiled, and TCRdb retains in-frame clones only, with some absent. This table has 450,000 to 600,000 clones, around 80% appearing once. Sequencing was done on a sample of PBMCs. These receptors were collected from a woman in her thirties or forties in good health. Some clones in this sample may be carry-over from other donors' samples. The CDR3 runs from the conserved cysteine through the conserved F or W. The D gene is left open where the match is weak. The listing skips clone size in some rows; elsewhere it reads once, few, many or a size class.

cdr3_aa,cdr3_nt,clone_size,j_call,d_call,v_call
CASSARDSTDTQYF,TGTGCCAGCAGCGCCAGGGACAGCACAGATACGCAGTATTTT,-,TRBJ2-3,-,TRBV11-3
CASSLVSGRGETQYF,TGTGCCAGCAGTTTAGTAAGCGGGAGAGGTGAGACCCAGTACTTC,-,TRBJ2-5,TRBD2,TRBV27
CASSLAPIAGGSSYEQYF,TGCGCCAGCAGCTTGGCCCCCATAGCGGGAGGGAGCTCCTACGAGCAGTACTTC,-,TRBJ2-7,TRBD2,TRBV5-1
CASSLGGWGQETQYF,TGTGCCAGCAGCTTAGGAGGTTGGGGGCAAGAGACCCAGTACTTC,-,TRBJ2-5,-,TRBV7-2
CSVEGVSGVYQETQYF,TGCAGCGTTGAGGGGGTGTCAGGGGTGTACCAAGAGACCCAGTACTTC,-,TRBJ2-5,-,TRBV29-1
CASSSQGGQPQHF,TGTGCCAGCAGCTCGCAGGGCGGTCAGCCCCAGCATTTT,-,TRBJ1-5,-,TRBV7-2
CASSPGQGAYGYTF,TGTGCCAGCAGCCCGGGACAGGGGGCTTATGGCTACACCTTC,once,TRBJ1-2,TRBD1,TRBV9
CASSELLGAGEQYF,TGTGCCAGTAGTGAACTTCTCGGGGCGGGCGAGCAGTACTTC,-,TRBJ2-7,-,TRBV19
CSGTGGYEQYF,TGCAGTGGGACGGGGGGCTACGAGCAGTACTTC,few,TRBJ2-7,TRBD2,TRBV20-1
CASSPRMGSGNYGYTF,TGTGCCAGCAGCCCCCGCATGGGGTCAGGAAACTATGGCTACACCTTC,-,TRBJ1-2,-,TRBV4-2
CASSLDGAKNIQYF,TGTGCCAGCAGCTTGGACGGAGCCAAAAACATTCAGTACTTC,-,TRBJ2-4,-,TRBV5-8
CASSYTRTDTQYF,TGTGCCAGCAGTTACACACGCACAGATACGCAGTATTTT,-,TRBJ2-3,-,TRBV11-2
CASSQDSSGVEGYTF,TGTGCCAGCAGCCAAGATAGCAGCGGGGTAGAGGGCTACACCTTC,few,TRBJ1-2,-,TRBV4-2
CASSQQTGDYEQYF,TGTGCCAGCAGCCAACAGACAGGGGACTACGAGCAGTACTTC,-,TRBJ2-7,TRBD1,TRBV4-2
CASSPRSRRGNTEAFF,TGTGCCAGTAGTCCCCGGTCTCGTCGGGGGAACACTGAAGCTTTCTTT,few,TRBJ1-1,-,TRBV19
CASSGLGLVNEQFF,TGTGCCAGCAGTGGCCTGGGACTAGTGAATGAGCAGTTCTTC,few,TRBJ2-1,TRBD2,TRBV27
CATSRDIDRNNQPQHF,TGTGCCACCAGCAGAGATATCGACAGAAACAATCAGCCCCAGCATTTT,-,TRBJ1-5,-,TRBV15
CATSREGADTQYF,TGTGCCACCAGCAGAGAGGGTGCAGATACGCAGTATTTT,-,TRBJ2-3,-,TRBV15
CASSPPRAMNTEAFF,TGTGCCAGCTCACCACCGAGGGCCATGAACACTGAAGCTTTCTTT,-,TRBJ1-1,-,TRBV18
CASSLADTQYF,TGTGCCAGCAGCTTAGCAGATACGCAGTATTTT,-,TRBJ2-3,-,TRBV11-2
CASSLSAGADYEQYF,TGTGCCAGCAGCTTATCCGCGGGAGCGGATTACGAGCAGTACTTC,-,TRBJ2-7,TRBD2,TRBV7-2
CAWSVTTYNSPLHF,TGTGCCTGGAGTGTCACGACATATAATTCACCCCTCCACTTT,-,TRBJ1-6,-,TRBV30
CASTPRWHWANVLTF,TGTGCCAGCACCCCCCGGTGGCACTGGGCCAACGTCCTGACTTTC,-,TRBJ2-6,-,TRBV27
CASSQDAAASYEQYF,TGCGCCAGCAGCCAAGATGCCGCTGCGTCCTACGAGCAGTACTTC,-,TRBJ2-7,-,TRBV4-1
CTSSQDLRTGPHVFDSPLHF,TGCACCAGCAGCCAAGATTTAAGGACAGGGCCTCACGTGTTTGATTCACCCCTCCACTTT,-,TRBJ1-6,-,TRBV1
CASTRQGRVTEAFF,TGTGCCAGCACCCGACAGGGGCGGGTAACTGAAGCTTTCTTT,-,TRBJ1-1,TRBD1,TRBV28
CASSVGDNRAQYF,TGTGCCAGCAGCGTAGGAGACAACAGGGCCCAGTACTTC,-,TRBJ2-5,-,TRBV9
CASGAGGQYF,TGTGCCAGCGGTGCCGGGGGCCAGTATTTT,once,TRBJ2-3,-,TRBV27
CASSPGQKYEQYF,TGTGCCAGCAGTCCGGGACAAAAATACGAGCAGTACTTC,-,TRBJ2-7,-,TRBV6-1
CASSLSGPTYEQYF,TGTGCCAGCAGTTTGTCTGGGCCCACCTACGAGCAGTACTTC,-,TRBJ2-7,-,TRBV28
CASSPRQGNDEQFF,TGTGCCAGCTCACCCAGACAGGGAAACGACGAGCAGTTCTTC,-,TRBJ2-1,TRBD1,TRBV18
CASSLMTSGSSYEQYF,TGTGCCAGCAGTTTAATGACTAGCGGGAGTTCCTACGAGCAGTACTTC,few,TRBJ2-7,TRBD2,TRBV28
CASSLSGRYEQYF,TGTGCCAGCAGTTTATCCGGGAGGTACGAGCAGTACTTC,once,TRBJ2-7,TRBD2,TRBV28
CASSLGTSGGKLFF,TGTGCCAGCAGCTTAGGGACAAGTGGAGGAAAACTGTTTTTT,few,TRBJ1-4,-,TRBV7-9
CASSEQRGIGELFF,TGTGCCAGCAGTGAGCAAAGGGGGATCGGGGAGCTGTTTTTT,once,TRBJ2-2,-,TRBV2
CASSARRRTLDTQYF,TGTGCCAGTAGTGCCCGGCGACGGACTCTCGATACGCAGTATTTT,-,TRBJ2-3,-,TRBV19
CASSERTVNQPQHF,TGTGCCAGCAGTGAAAGGACAGTTAATCAGCCCCAGCATTTT,-,TRBJ1-5,-,TRBV2
CASSSGTGGADGYTF,TGTGCCAGCAGTTCCGGGACAGGGGGCGCAGATGGCTACACCTTC,-,TRBJ1-2,TRBD1,TRBV6-6
CASSLVPENTEAFF,TGTGCCAGCAGCTTAGTTCCGGAGAACACTGAAGCTTTCTTT,-,TRBJ1-1,-,TRBV7-9
CASSPQAGQKETQYF,TGTGCCAGCAGCCCCCAAGCAGGCCAAAAAGAGACCCAGTACTTC,-,TRBJ2-5,-,TRBV4-2
CSVAQVYNEQFF,TGCAGCGTAGCACAGGTGTACAATGAGCAGTTCTTC,-,TRBJ2-1,-,TRBV29-1
CASSSGHLNQPQHF,TGTGCCAGCAGCTCCGGACACCTCAATCAGCCCCAGCATTTT,-,TRBJ1-5,-,TRBV7-9
CASSTRESRVEQYF,TGTGCCAGCAGTACTAGGGAGAGCCGGGTCGAGCAGTACTTC,-,TRBJ2-7,-,TRBV28
CASSERGTQETQYF,TGTGCCAGCAGTGAGCGGGGAACCCAAGAGACCCAGTACTTC,-,TRBJ2-5,-,TRBV25-1
CASSPLSDNEQFF,TGTGCCAGCTCACCACTGAGCGACAATGAGCAGTTCTTC,-,TRBJ2-1,-,TRBV18